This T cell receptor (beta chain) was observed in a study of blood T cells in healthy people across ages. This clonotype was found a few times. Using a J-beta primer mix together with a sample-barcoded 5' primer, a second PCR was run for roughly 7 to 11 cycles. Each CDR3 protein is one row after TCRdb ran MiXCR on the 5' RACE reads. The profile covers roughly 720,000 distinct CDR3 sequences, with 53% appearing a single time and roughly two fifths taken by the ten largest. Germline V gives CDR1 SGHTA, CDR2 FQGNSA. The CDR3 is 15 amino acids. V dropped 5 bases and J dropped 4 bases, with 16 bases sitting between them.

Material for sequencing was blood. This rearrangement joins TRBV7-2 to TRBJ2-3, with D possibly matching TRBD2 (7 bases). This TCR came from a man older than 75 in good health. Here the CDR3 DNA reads TGTGCCAGCAGCCACCTGGCGGGGGCGGCAGATACGCAGTATTTT. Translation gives CASSHLAGAADTQYF.